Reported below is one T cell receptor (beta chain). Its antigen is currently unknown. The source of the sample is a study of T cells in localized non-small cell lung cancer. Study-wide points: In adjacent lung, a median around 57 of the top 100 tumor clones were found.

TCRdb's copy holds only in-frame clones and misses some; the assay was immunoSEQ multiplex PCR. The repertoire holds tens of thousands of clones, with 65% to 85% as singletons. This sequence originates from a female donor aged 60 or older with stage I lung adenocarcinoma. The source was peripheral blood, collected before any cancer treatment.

CDR3 residues: CASSPPSSGGRDTQYF. CDR3 in DNA: TGTGCCAGCTCACCACCGAGTAGCGGGGGGAGAGATACGCAGTATTTT. The V and J genes are TRBV18 and TRBJ2-3; 10 nucleotides align to TRBD2. Germline trimming cut 0 bases from V and 5 bases from J; bases unmatched to any gene: 5. The CDR3 loop spans 16 amino acids. Germline lookup yields CDR1 KGHSH and CDR2 LQKENI.